This T cell receptor beta chain emerged from a study of response to subunit inactivated influenza vaccine. V gave up 1 base and J gave up 5 bases; unmatched junction bases: 4. Germline CDR1 MGHRA, CDR2 YSYEKL. The CDR3 consists of 15 residues. Only a few counts were recorded for this clonotype. MiXCR, applied by TCRdb to the RT-PCR reads, yields one record per CDR3 protein. This table holds about 700,000 distinct CDR3 sequences, 11% to 15% found once. The sample here was PBMCs from blood, taken less than 15 days before vaccination. The clonotype was recovered from a man aged 50-59 years who received an inactivated influenza vaccine. The chain employs TRBV4-1 and TRBJ2-3; TRBD2 agrees at 9 bases. The CDR3 DNA reads as TGCGCCAGCAGCCAAGGCGGGAGGGCTGTAGATACGCAGTATTTT. It codes for CASSQGGRAVDTQYF.